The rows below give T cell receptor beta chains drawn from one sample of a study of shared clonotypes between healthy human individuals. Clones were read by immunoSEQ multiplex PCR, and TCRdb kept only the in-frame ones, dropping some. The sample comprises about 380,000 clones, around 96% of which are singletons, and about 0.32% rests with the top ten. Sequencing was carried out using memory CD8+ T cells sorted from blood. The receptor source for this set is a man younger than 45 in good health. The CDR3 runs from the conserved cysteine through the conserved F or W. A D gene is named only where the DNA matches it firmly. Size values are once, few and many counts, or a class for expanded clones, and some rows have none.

CDR3aa: CASSWEYYGTRNNSPLHF
CDR3nt: TGTGCCAGCAGCTGGGAGTATTATGGGACACGTAATAATTCACCCCTCCACTTT
abundance: NA
v_gene: TRBV7-9
j_gene: TRBJ1-6
d_gene: NA

CDR3aa: CASSQQVRIEQPQHF
CDR3nt: TGTGCCAGCAGCCAACAGGTACGCATAGAACAGCCCCAGCATTTT
abundance: NA
v_gene: TRBV7-9
j_gene: TRBJ1-5
d_gene: NA

CDR3aa: CASSYDLDSYEQYF
CDR3nt: TGTGCCAGCAGTTACGACCTGGACAGCTACGAGCAGTACTTC
abundance: NA
v_gene: TRBV6-5
j_gene: TRBJ2-7
d_gene: NA

CDR3aa: CASSRRRVQGNTIYF
CDR3nt: TGTGCCAGCAGCCGGAGAAGGGTTCAGGGAAACACCATATATTTT
abundance: NA
v_gene: TRBV7-2
j_gene: TRBJ1-3
d_gene: NA

CDR3aa: CASSLPPGTSGRNEQFF
CDR3nt: TGTGCCAGCAGCCTCCCGCCCGGGACTAGCGGGAGGAATGAGCAGTTCTTC
abundance: NA
v_gene: TRBV11-2
j_gene: TRBJ2-1
d_gene: TRBD2

CDR3aa: CSVLRGWAETQYF
CDR3nt: TGCAGCGTTCTTCGGGGATGGGCAGAGACCCAGTACTTC
abundance: once
v_gene: TRBV29-1
j_gene: TRBJ2-5
d_gene: NA

CDR3aa: CASSLYLAGLAKNIQYF
CDR3nt: TGTGCCAGCAGCTTATACCTTGCGGGTTTAGCCAAAAACATTCAGTACTTC
abundance: NA
v_gene: TRBV11-3
j_gene: TRBJ2-4
d_gene: NA

CDR3aa: CARGVRAGNTIYF
CDR3nt: TGTGCCAGGGGGGTGAGGGCTGGAAACACCATATATTTT
abundance: NA
v_gene: TRBV28
j_gene: TRBJ1-3
d_gene: NA

CDR3aa: CASRGGDQPQHF
CDR3nt: TGTGCCAGTAGGGGGGGGGATCAGCCCCAGCATTTT
abundance: NA
v_gene: TRBV19
j_gene: TRBJ1-5
d_gene: NA

CDR3aa: CASSQGDSSYEQYF
CDR3nt: TGCGCCAGCAGCCAAGGGGACAGCTCCTACGAGCAGTACTTC
abundance: NA
v_gene: TRBV4-1
j_gene: TRBJ2-7
d_gene: TRBD1

CDR3aa: CASSLDTGNTGELFF
CDR3nt: TGTGCCAGCAGCTTGGACACGGGGAACACCGGGGAGCTGTTTTTT
abundance: NA
v_gene: TRBV5-4
j_gene: TRBJ2-2
d_gene: NA

CDR3aa: CASSPFGQVGSYEQYF
CDR3nt: TGTGCCAGTAGTCCTTTTGGACAGGTGGGCTCCTACGAGCAGTACTTC
abundance: once
v_gene: TRBV19
j_gene: TRBJ2-7
d_gene: TRBD1

CDR3aa: CASSSRDRRDEQFF
CDR3nt: TGTGCCAGCAGCTCCCGGGACAGGAGGGATGAGCAGTTCTTC
abundance: NA
v_gene: TRBV7-3
j_gene: TRBJ2-1
d_gene: TRBD1

CDR3aa: CASSLGPPSGSTDTQYF
CDR3nt: TGTGCCAGCAGCTTAGGACCCCCTAGCGGGAGTACAGATACGCAGTATTTT
abundance: NA
v_gene: TRBV7-9
j_gene: TRBJ2-3
d_gene: TRBD2

CDR3aa: CASSPSGRAYEQYF
CDR3nt: TGTGCCAGCAGCCCTAGCGGGAGGGCCTACGAGCAGTACTTC
abundance: NA
v_gene: TRBV14
j_gene: TRBJ2-7
d_gene: TRBD2

CDR3aa: CAGGRSYEQYF
CDR3nt: TGTGCAGGCGGGAGGTCCTACGAGCAGTACTTC
abundance: NA
v_gene: TRBV30
j_gene: TRBJ2-7
d_gene: TRBD2

CDR3aa: CASSPGGAKNIQYF
CDR3nt: TGCGCCAGCAGCCCAGGGGGCGCCAAAAACATTCAGTACTTC
abundance: NA
v_gene: TRBV5-1
j_gene: TRBJ2-4
d_gene: TRBD1

CDR3aa: CASRPGQSTDTQYF
CDR3nt: TGTGCCAGCAGACCAGGACAGAGCACAGATACGCAGTATTTT
abundance: NA
v_gene: TRBV7-2
j_gene: TRBJ2-3
d_gene: NA

CDR3aa: CAISESGYEQYF
CDR3nt: TGTGCCATCAGTGAGTCGGGGTACGAGCAGTACTTC
abundance: NA
v_gene: TRBV10-3
j_gene: TRBJ2-7
d_gene: NA

CDR3aa: CSARPSGAGGEVSDTQYF
CDR3nt: TGCAGCGCGCGACCATCCGGAGCGGGGGGAGAGGTTTCAGATACGCAGTATTTT
abundance: NA
v_gene: TRBV29-1
j_gene: TRBJ2-3
d_gene: TRBD2

CDR3aa: CASSLRSAPTNEKLFF
CDR3nt: TGTGCCAGCAGCTTGCGTTCGGCTCCAACTAATGAAAAACTGTTTTTT
abundance: NA
v_gene: TRBV5-4
j_gene: TRBJ1-4
d_gene: NA

CDR3aa: CASSTFGGSLQNEQFF
CDR3nt: TGTGCCAGTAGTACCTTTGGCGGGAGCCTCCAAAATGAGCAGTTCTTC
abundance: NA
v_gene: TRBV19
j_gene: TRBJ2-1
d_gene: TRBD2

CDR3aa: CAWSVRDRRNEKLFF
CDR3nt: TGTGCCTGGAGTGTTAGGGACAGGCGTAATGAAAAACTGTTTTTT
abundance: NA
v_gene: TRBV30
j_gene: TRBJ1-4
d_gene: TRBD1

CDR3aa: CASSAAFYGYTF
CDR3nt: TGTGCCAGCAGCGCGGCCTTCTATGGCTACACCTTC
abundance: NA
v_gene: TRBV5-6
j_gene: TRBJ1-2
d_gene: NA

CDR3aa: CAWKEGYEQYF
CDR3nt: TGTGCCTGGAAAGAGGGGTACGAGCAGTACTTC
abundance: NA
v_gene: TRBV30
j_gene: TRBJ2-7
d_gene: NA

CDR3aa: CASSPLLDNEQFF
CDR3nt: TGTGCCAGCTCACCACTACTGGACAATGAGCAGTTCTTC
abundance: NA
v_gene: TRBV18
j_gene: TRBJ2-1
d_gene: NA

CDR3aa: CSASAANEQFF
CDR3nt: TGCAGTGCTAGTGCCGCCAATGAGCAGTTCTTC
abundance: NA
v_gene: TRBV20-1
j_gene: TRBJ2-1
d_gene: NA

CDR3aa: CAQGRGKESTDTQYF
CDR3nt: TGTGCCCAAGGCCGGGGGAAGGAGAGCACAGATACGCAGTATTTT
abundance: once
v_gene: TRBV2
j_gene: TRBJ2-3
d_gene: NA

CDR3aa: CASSISSGNSGTQYF
CDR3nt: TGTGCCAGTAGTATCTCTAGCGGGAATTCAGGGACCCAGTACTTC
abundance: NA
v_gene: TRBV19
j_gene: TRBJ2-5
d_gene: TRBD2

CDR3aa: CASSADRYEQYF
CDR3nt: TGTGCCAGCAGCGCGGACCGCTACGAGCAGTACTTC
abundance: NA
v_gene: TRBV6-6
j_gene: TRBJ2-7
d_gene: NA

CDR3aa: CTSSLWGPRISGNTIYF
CDR3nt: TGCACCAGCAGCCTCTGGGGACCGCGCATCTCTGGAAACACCATATATTTT
abundance: NA
v_gene: TRBV1
j_gene: TRBJ1-3
d_gene: NA

CDR3aa: CASRGTSGRLVNEQFF
CDR3nt: TGTGCCAGCAGGGGGACTAGCGGGAGATTGGTCAATGAGCAGTTCTTC
abundance: NA
v_gene: TRBV7-9
j_gene: TRBJ2-1
d_gene: TRBD2

CDR3aa: CASSLAGEKLFF
CDR3nt: TGTGCCAGCAGTTTGGCAGGGGAAAAACTGTTTTTT
abundance: once
v_gene: TRBV28
j_gene: TRBJ1-4
d_gene: NA

CDR3aa: CASSVRGNYNGYTF
CDR3nt: TGTGCCAGTAGTGTCAGGGGGAACTATAATGGCTACACCTTC
abundance: NA
v_gene: TRBV19
j_gene: TRBJ1-2
d_gene: TRBD1

CDR3aa: CASITPGREKLFF
CDR3nt: TGTGCCAGCATTACGCCAGGCCGTGAAAAACTGTTTTTT
abundance: NA
v_gene: TRBV6-1
j_gene: TRBJ1-4
d_gene: NA

CDR3aa: CASSYVGGLNTEAFF
CDR3nt: TGTGCCAGCAGTTACGTTGGGGGGCTGAACACTGAAGCTTTCTTT
abundance: NA
v_gene: TRBV6-5
j_gene: TRBJ1-1
d_gene: NA

CDR3aa: CASSLAGGGVYEQYF
CDR3nt: TGTGCCAGCAGCCTAGCGGGAGGGGGAGTGTACGAGCAGTACTTC
abundance: once
v_gene: TRBV5-4
j_gene: TRBJ2-7
d_gene: TRBD2

CDR3aa: CASSPGGGGDTQYF
CDR3nt: TGTGCCAGCAGCCCGGGCGGGGGCGGAGATACGCAGTATTTT
abundance: NA
v_gene: TRBV14
j_gene: TRBJ2-3
d_gene: NA

CDR3aa: CASSRQGVQSYEQYF
CDR3nt: TGTGCCAGTAGTCGACAGGGAGTTCAATCCTACGAGCAGTACTTC
abundance: NA
v_gene: TRBV19
j_gene: TRBJ2-7
d_gene: TRBD1

CDR3aa: CASSISPGAQETQYF
CDR3nt: TGTGCCAGCAGTATAAGCCCAGGGGCCCAAGAGACCCAGTACTTC
abundance: once
v_gene: TRBV28
j_gene: TRBJ2-5
d_gene: NA

CDR3aa: CASSLGFRGGRGNGYTF
CDR3nt: TGTGCCAGCAGTTTAGGGTTCAGGGGGGGGAGGGGAAATGGCTACACCTTC
abundance: NA
v_gene: TRBV28
j_gene: TRBJ1-2
d_gene: TRBD1

CDR3aa: CASTNGNTGELFF
CDR3nt: TGTGCCAGCACCAATGGAAACACCGGGGAGCTGTTTTTT
abundance: NA
v_gene: TRBV28
j_gene: TRBJ2-2
d_gene: NA

CDR3aa: CASSFPGHEQYF
CDR3nt: TGTGCCAGCAGTTTTCCGGGCCACGAGCAGTACTTC
abundance: NA
v_gene: TRBV28
j_gene: TRBJ2-7
d_gene: NA

CDR3aa: CASSPERLAPSSYNEQFF
CDR3nt: TGTGCCAGCAGCCCCGAAAGACTAGCGCCCAGCTCCTACAATGAGCAGTTCTTC
abundance: once
v_gene: TRBV7-2
j_gene: TRBJ2-1
d_gene: TRBD2